Below are 14 T cell receptor beta chains sequenced from a single sample in a study of human T cells and chemical hapten exposure. Each CDR3 protein is one row after TCRdb ran MiXCR on the RACE reads. The sample carries over 80,000 distinct CDR3 sequences, about a tenth recorded once. The sample's time point: patch test 3, about 24 weeks after DPC sensitization. Regarding treatment: therapeutic diphenylcyclopropenone sensitization with weekly scalp DPC. Material: whole blood, obtained in connection with sensitization to the hapten diphenylcyclopropenone (DPC). The receptors shown here come from a young woman with alopecia areata. Some clones in this sample may be carry-over from other donors' samples.

This clonotype was counted at least ten times. The gene calls are TRBV5-1 and TRBJ2-3; D is unclear. V was clipped by 4 bases and J by 0 bases, with 9 bases between them. The germline V gene encodes CDR1 SGHRS and CDR2 YFSETQ. This CDR3 has 14 amino acids. The CDR3 nucleotides read TGCGCCAGCAGCCAAGACGGAAGCACAGATACGCAGTATTTT. Amino acids: CASSQDGSTDTQYF.

This clonotype was picked up one time. V gene TRBV20-1 combines with J gene TRBJ2-7; D not resolved. Trimming removed 3 bases at V and 2 bases at J, with 8 bases between. The CDR3 covers 12 residues. Germline V gene lookup returns CDR1 DFQATT and CDR2 SNEGSKA (reference sequence). CDR3 in amino acids: CSASNQPYEQYF. The CDR3 DNA follows: TGCAGTGCTAGTAACCAGCCCTACGAGCAGTACTTC.

This clonotype was seen repeatedly, ten times or more. The chain employs TRBV5-1 and TRBJ1-1, with D tentatively TRBD1 (6 bases). This CDR3 has 15 amino acids. Germline V gene lookup returns CDR1 SGHRS and CDR2 YFSETQ. The ends were cut back, 6 bases at V and 5 bases at J, with 20 bases in the middle. The CDR3 loop is CASNDQPGVPTEAFF. The CDR3 DNA reads TGCGCCAGCAACGATCAACCAGGGGTTCCAACTGAAGCTTTCTTT.

This clonotype was found a few times. This chain uses TRBV5-1 with TRBJ2-3; weak D call: TRBD2 (7 bases). CDR1 and CDR2 from the germline V gene are SGHRS and YFSETQ. CDR3 size: 15 residues. The germline V and J ends were trimmed by 2 bases and 1 base, with 11 bases remaining between them. CDR3 nucleotide sequence: TGCGCCAGCAGCTTAGGCGGGGGCCGCACAGATACGCAGTATTTT. Residues: CASSLGGGRTDTQYF.

The chain uses TRBV27 and TRBJ2-7, with D possibly being TRBD2 (6 bases). V was pared by 5 bases and J by 7 bases, with 15 bases between. Germline V gene data show CDR1 as MNHEY and CDR2 as SMNVEV (reference sequence). This CDR3 region has 13 residues. The CDR3 region has the DNA TGTGCCAGCAGTCTCCGGGTCGCGGGGGAGCAGTACTTC. It yields the protein CASSLRVAGEQYF.

The table lists this clonotype with many counts. This chain connects TRBV6-2 or TRBV6-3 to TRBJ2-6, with D possibly matching TRBD1 (5 bases). CDR1 MNHEY and CDR2 SVGEGT come from the germline V gene. With 2 bases removed from V and 0 bases from J, the gap between germline ends came to 11 bases. The CDR3 has 17 amino acids. The CDR3 DNA sequence: TGTGCCAGCAGTTACAGGGGAAACCCCTCTGGGGCCAACGTCCTGACTTTC. Its translation: CASSYRGNPSGANVLTF.

This clonotype was seen repeatedly, ten times or more. The V gene is TRBV24-1, the J gene TRBJ2-1; the D gene is possibly TRBD1 (6 bases). Germline assignment: CDR1 KGHDR and CDR2 SFDVKD. The CDR3 sequence is 13 residues long. The V end was cut by 4 bases, the J end by 6 bases, with 9 bases between. CDR3 coding DNA: TGTGCCACCAGTGAACTAGGGGGCAATGAGCAGTTCTTC. The encoded protein is CATSELGGNEQFF.

This clonotype was found many times. The CDR3 is CSVETDRAQSEAFF. CDR3 bases: TGCAGCGTTGAAACGGACAGGGCTCAGTCTGAAGCTTTCTTT. This rearrangement joins TRBV29-1 to TRBJ1-1, with TRBD1 matching over 8 bases. Germline CDR1 reads SQVTM; CDR2 reads ANQGSEA. J lost 6 bases, V lost 2 bases, and 8 bases had no gene match. The length of the CDR3 is 14 residues.

This chain links TRBV20-1 with TRBJ1-1; D call uncertain. V lost 6 bases, J lost 1 base, and 6 bases lay in between. CDR3 length: 11 residues. Germline V lookup: CDR1 DFQATT, CDR2 SNEGSKA (reference sequence). CDR3 loop: CSADRNTEAFF. Here the CDR3 DNA reads TGCAGTGCAGATCGGAACACTGAAGCTTTCTTT.

The table lists this clonotype with a few counts. The genes are TRBV7-6 and TRBJ2-1; 8 bases are a match to TRBD1. The length of the CDR3 is 14 residues. Unmatched junction bases numbered 9, after V lost 4 bases and J lost 10 bases. Germline-derived CDR1 and CDR2 are SGHVS and FNYEAQ. CDR3 DNA sequence: TGTGCCAGCAGCTCAATTCTACGGGACAGGGAGCAGTTCTTC. This codes for CASSSILRDREQFF.

This clonotype was picked up many times. This chain uses TRBV11-2 with TRBJ2-1, with D perhaps assigned TRBD1 or TRBD2 (5 bases each). From germline, CDR1 is SGHAT and CDR2 FQNNGV. The CDR3 is 15 residues long. The V end lost 6 bases, the J end lost 9 bases, and 21 bases lay between the germline ends. The CDR3 sequence is CASSRDFGTASEQFF. In nucleotides, the CDR3 is TGTGCCAGCAGTCGAGACTTCGGGACGGCTAGTGAGCAGTTCTTC.

This clonotype was observed a few times. The rearrangement uses TRBV20-1 and TRBJ1-1; the D is unclear. Trimming shortened V by 0 bases and J by 5 bases, and 19 bases separated the two germline ends. Germline assignment: CDR1 DFQATT and CDR2 SNEGSKA (reference sequence). The CDR3 extends over 16 amino acids. DNA of the CDR3: TGCAGTGCTAGAGACTCCGGGAAGGGCGCAAGAACTGAAGCTTTCTTT. Residues: CSARDSGKGARTEAFF.

The chain is built from TRBV7-3 and TRBJ1-1; perhaps TRBD1 as D (6 bases). Trimming took 5 bases from V and 5 from J, leaving 12 bases between them. From germline, CDR1 is SGHTA and CDR2 FQGTGA. The CDR3 contains 13 residues. The CDR3 region has the DNA TGTGCCAGCAGCGCCGACACAGGGACTGAAGCTTTCTTT. It codes for CASSADTGTEAFF.

This chain uses TRBV11-1 with TRBJ1-1; D is unresolved. The germline V gene encodes CDR1 SGHAT and CDR2 FQDESV (reference sequence). The CDR3 consists of 13 residues. V lost 4 bases, J lost 5 bases, and 11 bases lay in between. CDR3 in DNA: TGTGCCAGCAGCTACATTGGAGGGACTGAAGCTTTCTTT. Translation gives CASSYIGGTEAFF.